The entry below gives a single TCR beta chain sequence along with its context. The target of this receptor is not known. The sequence runs out 3 residues before the end of the CDR3; the remainder is reconstructed from the germline J gene. Per the germline V gene (reference sequence), SEHNR is the CDR1 and FQNEAQ is the CDR2. After removal of 4 bases from V and 3 bases from J, the junction retains 8 bases not matched to a gene. Taken from cysteine to phenylalanine, the CDR3 has 15 residues. Part of the CDR3 DNA is given, 36 bases translated from base 1. The sample originates from a study of T cells in women clearing cervical HPV infection (dated by TCRdb to between 2018 and 2020). Concerning the study at large: The cases were approximately 25 women with histologically confirmed HPV16-related CIN3 or worse, and 2 of these cases were invasive cancers. Since only a few of the women had HLA typing available, the possibility that HLA type was acting as a confounder could not be ruled out. The controls were some 23 women whose single incident HPV16 infection cleared within 12 months with no development of precancer or cancer. Cases were matched to controls by age within five years and by the year the sample was collected. Nested within Costa Rica's Guanacaste HPV Natural History Study, an exploratory proof-of-principle case-control study compared TCR repertoires across cervical HPV16 outcomes. For cases, the median interval between lesion detection and blood sampling was approximately 150 days, with an interquartile range of roughly 85 to 210 days. Median age was 34 years in cases versus around 40 in controls, and baseline characteristics did not differ significantly. Blood from cases was collected at the visit where the lesion was first found, while blood from controls was collected once the infection could no longer be detected. As quality controls, five blinded duplicates were added to each group, bringing the total to approximately 60 samples made up of some 50 participants and 10 replicates. In the parent cohort, roughly 10,000 women aged 18 or older were enrolled in Guanacaste, Costa Rica, during about 1992 to 1994 and were followed for seven years.

The immunoSEQ assay used multiplex PCR to amplify TCR beta CDR3 regions from an average of around 1.2 ug of genomic DNA per sample. The assay corrected primer bias using a complete synthetic TCR repertoire to establish an amplification baseline. Amplicons were sequenced on the Illumina platform. Per the authors' processing: Sequences were error-corrected by clustering with frequency ratios and a modified nearest-neighbor algorithm and were then analyzed in the immunoSEQ Analyzer with IMGT gene definitions. At each rarefaction depth, TCR richness and evenness were averaged across 20 rarefaction repeats, and samples with fewer sequences than that depth were excluded. V, D and J gene relative abundances were compared between groups with Wilcoxon rank sum tests, applying FDR correction. Blinded duplicates gave an intraclass correlation of around 96% for TCR richness and an average of around 83% across 66 gene segments. The immuneACCESS repertoire file appears here via TCRdb, limited to in-frame rearrangements. These files lack a portion of the clones; in checked studies, under half of the deficit traces to unresolved V genes, and the cause of the others is not known. V and J calls and clone size come straight from that table; D and trimming were deduced from the DNA. The record for this sample contains about 26,000 clones. Of the sample, 3.5% to 4.5% falls within the top ten clones.

Every participant had a single incident cervical HPV16 infection, and prevalent HPV16 infections were excluded. Cervical HPV DNA was detected by MY09/MY11 PCR, and genotyping was performed by dot-blot hybridization. About 15 mL of heparinized blood were centrifuged, and the buffy coat was aliquoted, frozen at -30°C, then stored at -80°C. Genomic DNA was extracted from buffy coat specimens using QIAGEN kits. Study-wide findings and limitations: Across sequencing depths, CIN3+ cases showed significantly higher TCR repertoire richness than controls, but evenness did not differ between the groups. The cross-sectional design could not show whether the associations came before the infection or were a result of it, and neither effector/memory subsets nor HPV-specific T cells were isolated. Random forest classifiers combining richness and V gene abundances distinguished cases from controls with an estimated AUC of approximately 0.83. Lower TRBV6-7 relative abundance was observed in cases than in controls (roughly 0.12% versus 0.15%; Bonferroni P = 0.0008). Because the number of T cells per sample was unknown, the richness differences could reflect varying T-cell content rather than repertoire biology.

Here the chain combines TRBV7-9 and TRBJ2-7; 8 bases in between match TRBD2. Specimen: blood buffy coat. This TCR was recovered from a woman between 18 and 75 years old with a cervical HPV16 infection that either progressed to CIN3+ or cleared (not recorded which). CDR3 reads: CASSSAGAGGYEQYF. Partial CDR3 DNA: TGTGCCAGCAGCTCCGCCGGGGCGGGGGGCTACGAG.